The 8 T cell receptor beta chains listed next were all sequenced from one sample in a study of blood T cell repertoires in COVID-19. The assay was immunoSEQ multiplex PCR, and TCRdb's table has in-frame clones only and misses some. The table includes about 50,000 clones, 77% detected once. The sample was peripheral blood. These receptors originate from a man in his 70s with active or convalescent COVID-19.

In its sample, this clone was seen a few times. This chain joins TRBV7-3 and TRBJ2-1, with TRBD2 matching 16 bases. The J segment lost 7 bases and the V segment lost 5 bases, leaving 14 bases of the junction unmatched. This CDR3 is built from 19 residues. Per germline, CDR1 SGHTA and CDR2 FQGTGA. Written as DNA, the CDR3 is TGTGCCAGCAGCCGGGAACCGGGACTAGCGGGAGGGCCTGAGAATGAGCAGTTCTTC. It yields the protein CASSREPGLAGGPENEQFF.

V is TRBV3-1 (or the pseudogene TRBV3-2) and J is TRBJ1-2; D is possibly TRBD1 (6 bases). There are 12 residues in the CDR3. Germline lookup yields CDR1 LGHDT and CDR2 YNNKEL (reference sequence). Trimming removed 8 bases at V and 4 bases at J, with 11 bases between. CDR3 in amino acids: CASAGEGYGYTF. The CDR3 DNA sequence: TGTGCCAGCGCAGGGGAGGGCTATGGCTACACCTTC.

The CDR3 protein is CASSFLPLGHPSNTGELFF. CDR3 coding DNA: TGTGCCAGCAGTTTCTTACCCTTAGGACATCCTTCGAACACCGGGGAGCTGTTTTTT. The chain is built from TRBV28 and TRBJ2-2; D perhaps matches TRBD1 (5 bases). CDR3 length: 19 amino acids. Germline V gene lookup returns CDR1 MDHEN and CDR2 SYDVKM. The V end lost 3 bases, the J end lost 0 bases, and 20 bases lay between the germline ends. Looking up the rest from reference TRBV28 and TRBJ2-2 gives the full variable domain: DVKVTQSSRYLVKRTGEKVFLECVQDMDHENMFWYRQDPGLGLRLIYFSYDVKMKEKGDIPEGYSVSREKKERFSLILESASTNQTSMYLCASSFLPLGHPSNTGELFFGEGSRLTVL.

V is TRBV5-5 and J is TRBJ1-1; no definite D call. V was trimmed by 0 bases and J by 1 base, leaving 10 bases between them. CDR1 is SGHKS and CDR2 is YYEKEE in the germline V gene (reference sequence). The CDR3 totals 15 residues. The CDR3 DNA is TGTGCCAGCAGCTTGGAGGCGACACCGAACACTGAAGCTTTCTTT. This translates into CASSLEATPNTEAFF.

This clone was counted between two and nine times. The chain employs TRBV4-3 and TRBJ1-2; the match to TRBD1 covers 11 bases. Germline trimming cut 1 base from V and 6 bases from J; bases unmatched to any gene: 7. The germline gives CDR1 LGHNA, CDR2 YSLEER. The CDR3 length is 16 residues. CDR3 nucleotides: TGCGCCAGCAGCCAAGCCGGGACAGGGGGTCGTCATGGCTACACCTTC. This sequence encodes CASSQAGTGGRHGYTF.

The CDR3 loop is CASSQLDREGYGYTF. The CDR3 DNA reads TGTGCCAGCAGCCAACTGGACAGGGAGGGCTATGGCTACACCTTC. J is TRBJ1-2 and V is TRBV3-1 (or the pseudogene TRBV3-2); the match to TRBD1 covers 8 bases. The CDR3 has 15 residues. From germline, CDR1 is LGHDT and CDR2 YNNKEL (reference sequence). V was pared by 2 bases and J by 4 bases, with 6 bases of the junction left unmatched.

The rearrangement links TRBV7-2 to TRBJ2-7, with 7 bases fitting TRBD2. CDR3 length: 14 amino acids. Germline V gene sequence: CDR1 SGHTA, CDR2 FQGNSA. J gave up 2 bases and V 3 bases, and 4 bases lay outside the gene matches. Written as DNA, the CDR3 is TGTGCCAGCAGCTTGGCTAGCGGCCCCTACGAGCAGTACTTC. Translation: CASSLASGPYEQYF.

This chain links TRBV6-5 with TRBJ1-2; unclear D gene. V was shortened by 0 bases and J by 4 bases, with 15 bases between the two germline ends. Germline lookup yields CDR1 MNHEY and CDR2 SVGAGI. The CDR3 runs 16 residues. CDR3 sequence: CASSYSLGGRFYGYTF. For the CDR3, the DNA is TGTGCCAGCAGTTACTCGTTAGGCGGTCGATTCTATGGCTACACCTTC.